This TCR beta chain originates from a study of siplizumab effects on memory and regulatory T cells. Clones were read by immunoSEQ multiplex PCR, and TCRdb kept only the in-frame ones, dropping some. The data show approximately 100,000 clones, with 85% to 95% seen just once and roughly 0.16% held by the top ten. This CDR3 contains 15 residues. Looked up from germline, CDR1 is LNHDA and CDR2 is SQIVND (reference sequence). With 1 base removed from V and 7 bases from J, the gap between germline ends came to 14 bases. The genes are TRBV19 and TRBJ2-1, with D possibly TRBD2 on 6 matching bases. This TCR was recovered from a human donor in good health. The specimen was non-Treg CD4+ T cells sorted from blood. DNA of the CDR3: TGTGCCAGTAGTATAGGGGAGCGACTAGAAAATGAGCAGTTCTTC. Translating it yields CASSIGERLENEQFF. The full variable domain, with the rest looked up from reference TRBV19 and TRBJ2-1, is DGGITQSPKYLFRKEGQNVTLSCEQNLNHDAMYWYRQDPGQGLRLIYYSQIVNDFQKGDIAEGYSVSREKKESFPLTVTSAQKNPTAFYLCASSIGERLENEQFFGPGTRLTVL.